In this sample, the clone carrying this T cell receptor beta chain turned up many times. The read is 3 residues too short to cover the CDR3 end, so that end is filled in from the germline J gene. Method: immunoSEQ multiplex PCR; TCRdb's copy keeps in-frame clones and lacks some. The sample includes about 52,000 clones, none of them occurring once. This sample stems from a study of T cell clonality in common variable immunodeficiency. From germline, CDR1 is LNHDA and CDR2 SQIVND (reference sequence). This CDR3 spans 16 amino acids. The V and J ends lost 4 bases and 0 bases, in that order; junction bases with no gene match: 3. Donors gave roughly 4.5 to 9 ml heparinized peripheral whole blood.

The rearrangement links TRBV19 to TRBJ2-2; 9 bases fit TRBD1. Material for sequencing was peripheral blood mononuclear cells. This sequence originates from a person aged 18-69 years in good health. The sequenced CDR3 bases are TGTGCCAGTAGTACCGGGACAGGGACGAACACCGGGGAG. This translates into CASSTGTGTNTGE. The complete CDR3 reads CASSTGTGTNTGELFF.